The 5 T cell receptor beta chains given below trace back to one sample, sequenced in a study of blood T cell repertoires in COVID-19. Profiling relied on immunoSEQ multiplex PCR, and the TCRdb table lists in-frame clones only, not all of them. The table records fewer than 350,000 clones, 90% of them present only once. The sequenced material came from PBMCs or T cells enriched from blood (not recorded which). These receptors were obtained from a woman aged 18-35 years with acute COVID-19.

V gene TRBV11-3 combines with J gene TRBJ2-1, with TRBD2 matching 9 bases. Germline loops: CDR1 SGHNT, CDR2 YENEEA. J gave up 7 bases and V 3 bases, and 1 base lay outside the gene matches. The CDR3 is made up of 13 amino acids. CDR3 protein: CASSLSGRNEQFF. DNA for the CDR3: TGTGCCAGCAGCTTGAGCGGGAGGAATGAGCAGTTCTTC. Complete variable domain (other parts from reference TRBV11-3 and TRBJ2-1): EAGVVQSPRYKIIEKKQPVAFWCNPISGHNTLYWYLQNLGQGPELLIRYENEEAVDDSQLPKDRFSAERLKGVDSTLKIQPAELGDSAVYLCASSLSGRNEQFFGPGTRLTVL.

This clone was seen just once. V usage is TRBV21-1 and J usage is TRBJ2-7; the listed D gene, TRBD1, was not tested against the DNA. TRBV21-1 is marked as a pseudogene. The CDR3 extends over 16 amino acids. The chain's CDR3 is CASSITTGVPPYEQYF. The CDR3 nucleotides read TGTGCCAGCAGCATAACTACAGGGGTCCCACCCTACGAGCAGTACTTC.

The chain joins TRBV18 to TRBJ2-1; 9 positions agree with TRBD2. The V segment lost 6 bases and the J segment 4 bases; nucleotides outside the gene matches: 10. The CDR3 contains 16 residues. Per the germline V gene, CDR1 is KGHSH and CDR2 is LQKENI. Here the CDR3 reads CASSPFLAGKYNEQFF. The CDR3 nucleotides are TGTGCCAGCTCCCCCTTCCTAGCGGGAAAATACAATGAGCAGTTCTTC.

This chain uses TRBV6-4 with TRBJ2-2; D is uncertain. Germline-derived CDR1 and CDR2 are MRHNA and SNTAGT. The V end lost 6 bases, the J end lost 1 base, and 6 bases lay between the germline ends. There are 13 residues in the CDR3. The CDR3 region has the DNA TGTGCCAGCAGCGGCGGGAACACCGGGGAGCTGTTTTTT. Translating gives CASSGGNTGELFF.

The rearrangement uses TRBV19 and TRBJ2-5, with D perhaps matching TRBD2 (6 bases). CDR1 is LNHDA, CDR2 SQIVND, per germline (reference sequence). V was cut by 6 bases and J by 9 bases, with 20 bases left in between. CDR3 length: 14 amino acids. The CDR3 loop is CASSPEDSGAAQYF. The CDR3 DNA reads TGTGCCAGTAGCCCTGAGGATAGCGGAGCGGCCCAGTACTTC. The variable domain in full, completed from reference TRBV19 and TRBJ2-5, reads DGGITQSPKYLFRKEGQNVTLSCEQNLNHDAMYWYRQDPGQGLRLIYYSQIVNDFQKGDIAEGYSVSREKKESFPLTVTSAQKNPTAFYLCASSPEDSGAAQYFGPGTRLLVL.